The T cell receptor (beta chain) under discussion was sequenced for a study of blood T cells in healthy people across ages. Notes on this clonotype: The target antigen is unknown.

The second PCR ran roughly 6 to 12 cycles with a sample-barcoded 5' primer and J-beta primers. The template-switch adaptor, which had 12 random nucleotides, put a tag on each cDNA molecule. TCRdb re-called the 5' RACE reads through MiXCR, storing one row per CDR3 protein. This sample yields around 750,000 distinct CDR3 sequences, of which approximately 53% are seen a single time; roughly 40% belongs to the top ten. Trimming cost V 3 bases and J 2 bases, with 7 bases left between them. Germline V lookup: CDR1 SGDLS, CDR2 YYNGEE. The CDR3 loop spans 13 amino acids. Points from the study as a whole: Investigators treated diversity estimates from one million T cells as underestimates. No conclusive comparison of naive versus antigen-experienced cells was possible with unsorted PBMCs.

This receptor was obtained from a man older than 75 in good health. J is TRBJ2-3 and V is TRBV9; D is ambiguous. Source material: blood. The CDR3 loop reads CASSDPHTDTQYF. The CDR3 DNA sequence: TGTGCCAGCAGCGATCCCCACACAGATACGCAGTATTTT.